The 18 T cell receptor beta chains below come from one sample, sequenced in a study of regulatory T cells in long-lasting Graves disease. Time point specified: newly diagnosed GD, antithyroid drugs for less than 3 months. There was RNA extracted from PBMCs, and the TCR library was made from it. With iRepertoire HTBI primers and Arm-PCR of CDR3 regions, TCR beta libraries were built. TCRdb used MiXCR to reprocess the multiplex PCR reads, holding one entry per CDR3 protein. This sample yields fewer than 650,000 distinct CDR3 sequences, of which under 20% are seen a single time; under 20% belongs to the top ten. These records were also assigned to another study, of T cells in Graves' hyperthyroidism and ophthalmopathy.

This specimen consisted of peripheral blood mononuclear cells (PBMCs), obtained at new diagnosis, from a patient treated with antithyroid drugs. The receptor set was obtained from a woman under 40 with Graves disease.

DNA of the CDR3: TGTGCTAGTGGTTTGGGACCATCAGGAGGCTACACCTTC. Translated: CASGLGPSGGYTF. The chain has TRBV12-5 and TRBJ1-2; unclear D gene. Germline CDR1 reads LGHNT; CDR2 reads FRNRAP. The CDR3 is made up of 13 amino acids. Deletions cut 1 base from V and 8 bases from J, with 11 bases between.

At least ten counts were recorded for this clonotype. The CDR3: CARIYSGRATGELFF. As DNA, the CDR3 is TGTGCCAGGATTTACTCAGGCAGGGCCACCGGGGAGCTGTTTTTT. The chain has TRBV28 and TRBJ2-2, with D possibly matching TRBD1 (5 bases). The germline V gene encodes CDR1 MDHEN and CDR2 SYDVKM. The CDR3 has 15 amino acids. The germline V and J ends were trimmed by 9 bases and 4 bases, with 18 bases remaining between them.

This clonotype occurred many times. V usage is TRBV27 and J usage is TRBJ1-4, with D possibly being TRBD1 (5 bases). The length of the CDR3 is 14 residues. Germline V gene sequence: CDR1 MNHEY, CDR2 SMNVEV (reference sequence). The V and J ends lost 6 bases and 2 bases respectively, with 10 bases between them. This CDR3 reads CASSRQYTNEKLFF. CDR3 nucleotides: TGTGCCAGCAGCAGACAGTATACTAATGAAAAACTGTTTTTT. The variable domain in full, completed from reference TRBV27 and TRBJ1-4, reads EAQVTQNPRYLITVTGKKLTVTCSQNMNHEYMSWYRQDPGLGLRQIYYSMNVEVTDKGDVPEGYKVSRKEKRNFPLILESPSPNQTSLYFCASSRQYTNEKLFFGSGTQLSVL.

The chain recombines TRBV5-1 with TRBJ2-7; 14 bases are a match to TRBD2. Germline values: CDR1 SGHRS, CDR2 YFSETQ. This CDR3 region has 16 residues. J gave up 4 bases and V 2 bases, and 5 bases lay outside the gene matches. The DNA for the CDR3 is TGCGCCAGCAGCTTCCACGGGACTAGCGGGAGTTACGAGCAGTACTTC. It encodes CASSFHGTSGSYEQYF.

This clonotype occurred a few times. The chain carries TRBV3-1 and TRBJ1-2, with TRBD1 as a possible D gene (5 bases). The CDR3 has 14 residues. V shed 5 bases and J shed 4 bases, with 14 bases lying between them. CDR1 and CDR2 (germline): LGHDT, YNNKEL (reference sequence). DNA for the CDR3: TGTGCCAGCAGCTCACAACAGGAGAGCTATGGCTACACCTTC. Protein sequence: CASSSQQESYGYTF. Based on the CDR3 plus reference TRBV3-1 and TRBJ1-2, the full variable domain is DTAVSQTPKYLVTQMGNDKSIKCEQNLGHDTMYWYKQDSKKFLKIMFSYNNKELIINETVPNRFSPKSPDKAHLNLHINSLELGDSAVYFCASSSQQESYGYTFGSGTRLTVV.

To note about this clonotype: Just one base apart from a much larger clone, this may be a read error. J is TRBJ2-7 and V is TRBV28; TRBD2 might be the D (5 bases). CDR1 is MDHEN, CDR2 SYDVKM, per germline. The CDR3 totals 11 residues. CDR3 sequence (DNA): TGTGAGACGAGGTGGGAGTTCGAGCAGTACTTC. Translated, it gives CETRWEFEQYF.

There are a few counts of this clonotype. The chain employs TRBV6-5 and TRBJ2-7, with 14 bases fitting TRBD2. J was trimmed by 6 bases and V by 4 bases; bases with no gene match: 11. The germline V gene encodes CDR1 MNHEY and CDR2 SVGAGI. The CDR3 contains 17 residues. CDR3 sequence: CASSSGLAGGKGGEQYF. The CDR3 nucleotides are TGTGCCAGCAGTTCAGGACTAGCGGGAGGTAAAGGGGGCGAGCAGTACTTC.

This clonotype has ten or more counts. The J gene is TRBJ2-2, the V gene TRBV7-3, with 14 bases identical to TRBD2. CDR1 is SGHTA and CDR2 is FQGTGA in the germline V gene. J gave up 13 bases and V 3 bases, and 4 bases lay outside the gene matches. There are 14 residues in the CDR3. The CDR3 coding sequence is TGTGCCAGCAGCTTTGGGACTAGCGGGAGCGTGCTGTTTTTT. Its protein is CASSFGTSGSVLFF.

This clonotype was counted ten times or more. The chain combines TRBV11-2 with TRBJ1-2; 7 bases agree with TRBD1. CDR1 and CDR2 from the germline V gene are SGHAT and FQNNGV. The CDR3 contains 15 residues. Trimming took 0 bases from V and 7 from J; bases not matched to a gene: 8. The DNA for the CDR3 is TGTGCCAGCAGCTTAGATGCAGGGGGGCAACGTGGCTACACCTTC. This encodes CASSLDAGGQRGYTF.

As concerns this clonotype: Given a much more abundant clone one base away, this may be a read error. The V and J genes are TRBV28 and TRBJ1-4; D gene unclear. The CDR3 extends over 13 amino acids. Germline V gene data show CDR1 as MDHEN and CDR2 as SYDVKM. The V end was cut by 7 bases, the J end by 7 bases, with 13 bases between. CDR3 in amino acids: CASTHMSSEKLFF. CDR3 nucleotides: TGTGCCAGCACCCATATGTCTAGTGAAAAACTGTTTTTT.

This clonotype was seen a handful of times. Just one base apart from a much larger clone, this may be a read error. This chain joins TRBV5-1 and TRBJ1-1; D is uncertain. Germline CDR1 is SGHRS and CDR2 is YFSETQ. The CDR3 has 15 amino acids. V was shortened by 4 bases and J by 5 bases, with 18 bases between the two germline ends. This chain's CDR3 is CASSDPRLLGTEAFF. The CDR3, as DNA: TGCGCCAGCAGCGACCCCCGACTTCTAGGGACTGAAGCTTTCTTT.

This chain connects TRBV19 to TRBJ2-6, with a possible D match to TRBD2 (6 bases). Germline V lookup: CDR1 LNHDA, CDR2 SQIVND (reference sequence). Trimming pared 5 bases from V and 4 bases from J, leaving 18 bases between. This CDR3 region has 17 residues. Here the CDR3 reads CASSLLRGSLGANVLTF. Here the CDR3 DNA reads TGTGCCAGTAGTCTACTTCGGGGGTCTCTCGGGGCCAACGTCCTGACTTTC.

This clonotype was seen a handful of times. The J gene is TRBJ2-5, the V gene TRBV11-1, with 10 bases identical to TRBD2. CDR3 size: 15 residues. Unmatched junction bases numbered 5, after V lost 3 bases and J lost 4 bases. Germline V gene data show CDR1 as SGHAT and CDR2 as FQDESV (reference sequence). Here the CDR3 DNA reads TGTGCCAGCAGCTTTATAGCGGGAGGAGGAGAGACCCAGTACTTC. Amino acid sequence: CASSFIAGGGETQYF.

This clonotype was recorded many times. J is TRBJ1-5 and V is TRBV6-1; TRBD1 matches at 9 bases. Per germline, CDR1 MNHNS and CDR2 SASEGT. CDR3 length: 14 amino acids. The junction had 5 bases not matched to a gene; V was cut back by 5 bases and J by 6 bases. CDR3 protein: CASSTGGIGQPQHF. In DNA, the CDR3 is TGTGCCAGCAGTACAGGGGGCATTGGTCAGCCCCAGCATTTT.

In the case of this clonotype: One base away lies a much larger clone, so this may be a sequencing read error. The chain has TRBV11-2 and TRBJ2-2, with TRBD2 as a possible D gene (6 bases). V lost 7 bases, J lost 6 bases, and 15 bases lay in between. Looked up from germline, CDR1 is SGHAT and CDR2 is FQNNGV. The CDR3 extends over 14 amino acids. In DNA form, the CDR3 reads TGTGCCAGCACCAGACTAGTGGGAGCCGGGGAGCTGTTTTTT. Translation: CASTRLVGAGELFF.

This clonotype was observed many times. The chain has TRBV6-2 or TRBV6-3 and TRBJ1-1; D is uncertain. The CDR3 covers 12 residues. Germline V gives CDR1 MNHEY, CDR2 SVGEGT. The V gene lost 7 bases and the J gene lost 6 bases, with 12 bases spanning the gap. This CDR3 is CASTGPSSEAFF. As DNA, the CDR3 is TGTGCCAGCACTGGGCCGAGTTCTGAAGCTTTCTTT.

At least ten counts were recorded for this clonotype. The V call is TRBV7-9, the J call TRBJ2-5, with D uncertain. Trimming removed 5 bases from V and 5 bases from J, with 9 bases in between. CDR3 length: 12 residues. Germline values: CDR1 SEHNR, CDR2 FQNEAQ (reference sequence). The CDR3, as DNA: TGTGCCAGCAGCAACGACGGGGAGACCCAGTACTTC. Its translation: CASSNDGETQYF.

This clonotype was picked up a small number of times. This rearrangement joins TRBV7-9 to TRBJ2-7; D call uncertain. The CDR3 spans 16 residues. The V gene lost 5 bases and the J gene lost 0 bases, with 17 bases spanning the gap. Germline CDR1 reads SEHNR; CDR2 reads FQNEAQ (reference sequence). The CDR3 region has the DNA TGTGCCAGCAGCCCAACCCAACTTCGGAGCTCCTACGAGCAGTACTTC. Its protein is CASSPTQLRSSYEQYF.